What follows is one TCR beta chain and its context. TCRdb reprocessed the 5' RACE reads with MiXCR, giving one entry per CDR3 protein. The table shows 300,000 to 400,000 distinct CDR3 sequences, with roughly 15% occurring only once. This specimen belongs to a study of T-cell memory formation after mild COVID-19. The V gene end was trimmed by 4 bases and the J gene end by 2 bases; junction bases not matched to a gene: 7. The CDR3 sequence is 16 residues long. Looked up from germline, CDR1 is SGHTA and CDR2 is FQGTGA. This TCR came from a man younger than 35 who had mild COVID-19 (a few samples of this study predate the infection). Cell type and time point are not known. The chain carries TRBV7-3 and TRBJ2-3; TRBD2 agrees at 9 bases. Specimen: PBMCs or a T cell subset sorted from them (not recorded which). The CDR3 protein is CASSSVAGGTTDTQYF. The DNA of the CDR3 is TGTGCCAGCAGCTCCGTGGCGGGGGGGACCACAGATACGCAGTATTTT.